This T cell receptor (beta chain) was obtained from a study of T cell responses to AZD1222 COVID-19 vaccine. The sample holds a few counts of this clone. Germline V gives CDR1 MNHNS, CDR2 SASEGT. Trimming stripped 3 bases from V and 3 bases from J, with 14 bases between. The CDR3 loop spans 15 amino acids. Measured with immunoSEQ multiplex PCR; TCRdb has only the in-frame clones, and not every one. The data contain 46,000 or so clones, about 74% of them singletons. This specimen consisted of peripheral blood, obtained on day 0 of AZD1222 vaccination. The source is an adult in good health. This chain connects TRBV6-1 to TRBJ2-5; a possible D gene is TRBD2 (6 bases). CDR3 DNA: TGTGCCAGCAGTGAGGGGGGTTGGCTCGAAGAGACCCAGTACTTC. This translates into CASSEGGWLEETQYF.